This passage covers 3 T cell receptor beta chains from one sample sequenced in a study of blood T cell repertoires in COVID-19. TCRdb keeps only in-frame clones here, not all; method: immunoSEQ multiplex PCR. Among roughly 130,000 clones listed, about 90% were seen once. Material for sequencing was peripheral blood. These receptors were collected from a man aged 55 to 70 with active or convalescent COVID-19.

This chain connects TRBV27 to TRBJ2-7, with 7 bases lining up with TRBD2. The CDR3 is made up of 14 amino acids. In germline, CDR1 is MNHEY, CDR2 SMNVEV (reference sequence). V was pared by 5 bases and J by 4 bases, with 8 bases of the junction left unmatched. CDR3 DNA: TGTGCCAGCAGTACGGGGAGGGCCGAGTACGAGCAGTACTTC. Translated: CASSTGRAEYEQYF.

With regard to this clone: A clone one base away is much larger, so this may be a read error. Other DNA sequences in this sample translate to the same CDR3. The CDR3 DNA sequence: TGTGCCACCAGCAGAGATAGGGGCCCCTACGAGCAGTACTTC. Amino acid sequence: CATSRDRGPYEQYF. V gene TRBV15 combines with J gene TRBJ2-7; TRBD1 might be the D (5 bases). Germline lookup yields CDR1 LNHNV and CDR2 YYDKDF (reference sequence). The CDR3 consists of 14 residues. Trimming removed 0 bases from V and 2 bases from J, with 8 bases in between.

The chain couples TRBV5-4 to TRBJ2-6; TRBD1 agrees at 7 bases. Trimming at V came to 0 bases and at J to 2 bases, leaving 5 bases not matched to a gene. Germline CDR1 and CDR2: SGHNT and YYREEE (reference sequence). CDR3 length equals 17 residues. CDR3 residues: CASSLETGTAGANVLTF. The CDR3 nucleotides read TGTGCCAGCAGCTTGGAAACCGGGACAGCTGGGGCCAACGTCCTGACTTTC.